The present entry profiles one T cell receptor beta chain with its context. The specificity of this receptor is unknown. No much larger clonotype is one base removed from it; base qualities were not supplied. This sample is drawn from a study of blood T cell repertoires in COVID-19 (dated by TCRdb to about 2020). The study in broad terms: Samples from collaborators originated in the United States, Italy and Spain and spanned both the acute and convalescent phases of COVID-19. The dataset comprised deeply sampled blood TCRbeta repertoires from subjects exposed to, actively infected with, or recovered from COVID-19. Where available, HLA class I and class II types were taken from metadata supplied by the sample provider and were not determined by assay-based typing. The repertoires were released in a freely available public database intended as a resource for research on the immune response to SARS-CoV-2. The prospective study material was composed of cDNA or gDNA derived from T cells, B-cell-depleted T cells, or PBMCs. Samples came from the ongoing ImmuneRACE study (first 160 participants) plus 1,254 subjects from 6 global collaborators. The sample metadata nearly always contained a de-identified subject ID, COVID-19 status, age in years and sex.

The immunoSEQ Assay, a bias-controlled multiplex PCR, was used to amplify TCRbeta CDR3 regions from genomic DNA. Under the source paper's analysis protocol: Nucleated cell counts per sample were estimated from amplification of reference gene primers within the assay. To quantify the absolute abundance of each unique TCRbeta CDR3 rearrangement, sequence reads were collapsed and filtered. For each sample, productive Simpson clonality was calculated as the square root of Simpson's diversity index over productive rearrangements. TCRdb holds this immuneACCESS table with in-frame rearrangements only. Some clones are missing; in checked studies, unresolved V genes explain under half, and the rest has no known cause. V, J and clone size reflect that table, while D and trimming were determined from the DNA. This sample gives around 91,000 clones in total; 60% to 85% of them show up just once. The biggest ten clones account for 15% to 20% of the sample.

The paper's findings and limits, for the study overall: Clinical and demographic metadata were provided uncurated, with the amount varying by source and participant.

Whole blood was collected in K2EDTA tubes by collaborating institutions according to the institutions' own protocols. For TCRbeta analysis, collaborators shipped samples in one of three forms: frozen whole blood, isolated PBMCs, or DNA extracted from either of those sample types. The sequenced sample was peripheral blood. This TCR was recovered from a woman aged 80 or over with active or convalescent COVID-19.

The CDR3 amino acid sequence is: CASSFNRVGAPGGGYTF. Read as DNA, the sequence is TGTGCCAGCAGTTTCAACAGGGTCGGGGCACCAGGTGGTGGCTACACCTTC. This receptor chain uses TRBV6-2 or TRBV6-3 and TRBJ1-2; perhaps TRBD1 is the D gene, with 6 bases matching. CDR1 and CDR2, per the germline V gene, are MNHEY and SVGEGT. V sheds 4 bases and J sheds 7 bases, leaving 25 bases between their ends. The CDR3 spans 17 residues, from the cysteine through the phenylalanine. Left in the record is the CDR3 DNA by itself, 51 bases read in frame from the first base.